The clone carrying this T cell receptor beta chain was found a few times. Its matching antigen is unknown. This entry is derived from a study of T cell repertoires in cytomegalovirus infection. Study summary: Matching HLA type, along with CMV infection, was indicated by public TCR beta signatures.

One entry per CDR3 protein, called by TCRdb with MiXCR from the reads. The profile shows 250,000 to 350,000 distinct CDR3 sequences, roughly a quarter of them singletons. The study, taken as a whole, reports: Summed frequency of shared TCR beta families picked out CMV carriers who also had the relevant HLA.

The sample taken for sequencing was PBMCs. The clonotype was recovered from a human donor in good health (CMV status not recorded). Some clones in this sample may be carry-over from other donors' samples.

CDR3 in amino acids: CASSYPPSTNEQFF. CDR3 DNA: TGTGCCAGCAGTTACCCTCCTAGTACGAATGAGCAGTTCTTC. This chain uses TRBV6-6 with TRBJ2-1; no clear D. Germline V CDR1 and CDR2: MNHNY, SVGAGI (reference sequence). Between the trimmed V and J ends, which lost 2 bases and 7 bases, there was a span of 12 bases. This CDR3 contains 14 residues.